These 12 T cell receptor beta chains share one sample of origin, sequenced in a study of radiation and T cells in renal cell carcinoma. Produced via immunoSEQ multiplex PCR; TCRdb's table is partial and in-frame only. Of tens of thousands of clones listed, 82% are singletons. Time point meaning: baseline pretreatment blood. Stated treatment: 15 Gy SBRT to primary tumor, nephrectomy 4 weeks later. This sample comprised blood, obtained from a patient whose treatment included radiotherapy and nephrectomy. The receptor set was obtained from a man aged 55 to 70 with renal cell carcinoma.

This chain connects TRBV19 to TRBJ1-5; TRBD1 might be the D (5 bases). V lost 5 bases and J 3 bases, leaving 20 bases between the germline ends. The CDR3 totals 17 residues. CDR1 and CDR2 (germline): LNHDA, SQIVND (reference sequence). The CDR3 bases are TGTGCCAGTAGTTCTCCCGGCCGGGGCGGAACCAATCAGCCCCAGCATTTT. This sequence encodes CASSSPGRGGTNQPQHF.

The V gene is TRBV5-4, the J gene TRBJ2-3, with 9 bases fitting TRBD2. This CDR3 is built from 17 residues. V lost 3 bases and J lost 3; bases outside the gene matches: 11. The germline gives CDR1 SGHNT, CDR2 YYREEE (reference sequence). The DNA of the CDR3 is TGTGCCAGCAGCTCGCCTAGGCCTAGCGGGACAACAGATACGCAGTATTTT. Amino acid sequence: CASSSPRPSGTTDTQYF.

The chain is built from TRBV29-1 and TRBJ2-7; no reliable D call. V was shortened by 4 bases and J by 12 bases, with 19 bases between the two germline ends. This CDR3 is 12 amino acids long. From germline, CDR1 is SQVTM and CDR2 ANQGSEA. This CDR3 reads CSVGSDKGARYF. CDR3 bases: TGCAGCGTTGGGTCTGATAAGGGTGCACGGTACTTC.

There are a few counts of this clone. This chain joins TRBV7-2 and TRBJ2-6, with 10 nucleotides matching TRBD1. Trimming at V came to 5 bases and at J to 2 bases, leaving 12 bases not matched to a gene. Germline CDR1 and CDR2: SGHTA and FQGNSA. This CDR3 region has 19 residues. The CDR3 protein is CASSPSPTGGPTGANVLTF. The CDR3 nucleotides are TGTGCCAGCAGCCCCTCCCCGACAGGGGGCCCCACTGGGGCCAACGTCCTGACTTTC. Drawing the rest from reference TRBV7-2 and TRBJ2-6, the complete variable domain is GAGVSQSPSNKVTEKGKDVELRCDPISGHTALYWYRQSLGQGLEFLIYFQGNSAPDKSGLPSDRFSAERTGGSVSTLTIQRTQQEDSAVYLCASSPSPTGGPTGANVLTFGAGSRLTVL.

This chain links TRBV19 with TRBJ2-5; 12 nucleotides align to TRBD1. Germline CDR1 LNHDA, CDR2 SQIVND (reference sequence). The junction had 7 bases not matched to a gene; V was cut back by 4 bases and J by 4 bases. The CDR3 runs 16 residues. This CDR3 is CASSRRGQGARETQYF. The CDR3 DNA follows: TGTGCCAGTAGTAGAAGGGGACAGGGGGCTCGAGAGACCCAGTACTTC. Full variable domain (missing parts from reference TRBV19 and TRBJ2-5): DGGITQSPKYLFRKEGQNVTLSCEQNLNHDAMYWYRQDPGQGLRLIYYSQIVNDFQKGDIAEGYSVSREKKESFPLTVTSAQKNPTAFYLCASSRRGQGARETQYFGPGTRLLVL.

The chain couples TRBV28 to TRBJ2-2; D is uncertain. CDR1 is MDHEN, CDR2 SYDVKM, per germline. V was clipped by 6 bases and J by 5 bases, with 16 bases between them. This CDR3 has 15 residues. In nucleotides, the CDR3 is TGTGCCAGCAGCCCGACCAGGACGATTACCGGGGAGCTGTTTTTT. This sequence encodes CASSPTRTITGELFF.

The J gene is TRBJ2-7, the V gene TRBV6-5, with D unresolved. Trimming took off 5 bases at V and 6 bases at J, with 8 bases between the two ends. Per the germline V gene, CDR1 is MNHEY and CDR2 is SVGAGI. The CDR3 consists of 11 residues. As DNA, the CDR3 is TGTGCCAGCAGTCTCAATTCCGAGCAGTACTTC. Protein: CASSLNSEQYF.

The rearrangement joins TRBV5-1 to TRBJ2-2; weak D call: TRBD2 (6 bases). CDR1 is SGHRS, CDR2 YFSETQ, per germline. The V gene lost 0 bases and the J gene lost 3 bases, with 9 bases spanning the gap. CDR3 length: 15 amino acids. CDR3: CASSLARLDTGELFF. The DNA for the CDR3 is TGCGCCAGCAGCTTGGCCCGACTAGACACCGGGGAGCTGTTTTTT.

V is TRBV27 and J is TRBJ2-5, with 7 bases matching TRBD1. Germline V gives CDR1 MNHEY, CDR2 SMNVEV (reference sequence). The CDR3 consists of 14 residues. Germline trimming cut 3 bases from V and 5 bases from J; bases unmatched to any gene: 6. DNA for the CDR3: TGTGCCAGCAGTTTCGGGGACAGCAGGGAGACCCAGTACTTC. This gives the protein CASSFGDSRETQYF.

The chain links TRBV7-9 to TRBJ2-7, with D tentatively TRBD1 (6 bases). Germline CDR1 reads SEHNR; CDR2 reads FQNEAQ (reference sequence). Deletions cut 5 bases from V and 1 base from J, with 12 bases between. This CDR3 is 14 amino acids long. The CDR3 is CASSPPGQSYEQYF. The CDR3, as DNA: TGTGCCAGCAGCCCTCCAGGACAGTCCTACGAGCAGTACTTC.

The table lists this clone with many counts. This chain uses TRBV5-1 with TRBJ1-1; no clear D gene. V lost 0 bases and J 0 bases, leaving 12 bases between the germline ends. This CDR3 is 16 amino acids long. Germline V lookup: CDR1 SGHRS, CDR2 YFSETQ. DNA of the CDR3: TGCGCCAGCAGCTTGGCCCCCGGGATAATGAACACTGAAGCTTTCTTT. Its protein product is CASSLAPGIMNTEAFF.

The chain recombines TRBV6-1 with TRBJ2-1; unclear D gene. The V gene lost 0 bases and the J gene lost 5 bases, with 8 bases spanning the gap. This CDR3 region has 14 residues. Germline V CDR1 and CDR2: MNHNS, SASEGT. The CDR3 bases are TGTGCCAGCAGTGAAGCTGTCTGGAACAATGAGCAGTTCTTC. Translating gives CASSEAVWNNEQFF.